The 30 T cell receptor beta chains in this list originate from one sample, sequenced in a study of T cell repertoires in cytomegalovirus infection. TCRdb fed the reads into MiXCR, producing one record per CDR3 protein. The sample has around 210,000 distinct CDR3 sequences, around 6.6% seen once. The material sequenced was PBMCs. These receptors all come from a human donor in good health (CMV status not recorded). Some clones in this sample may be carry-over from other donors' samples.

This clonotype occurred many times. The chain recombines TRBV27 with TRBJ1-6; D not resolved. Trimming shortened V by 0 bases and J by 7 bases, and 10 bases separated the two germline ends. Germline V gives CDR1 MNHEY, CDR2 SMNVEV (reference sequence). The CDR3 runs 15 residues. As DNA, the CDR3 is TGTGCCAGCAGTTTATCGTTCCGAGGGAATTCACCCCTCCACTTT. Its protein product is CASSLSFRGNSPLHF.

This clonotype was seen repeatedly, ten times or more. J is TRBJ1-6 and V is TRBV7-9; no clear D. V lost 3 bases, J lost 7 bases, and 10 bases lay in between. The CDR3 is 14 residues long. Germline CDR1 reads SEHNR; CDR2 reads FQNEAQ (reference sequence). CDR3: CASSFQLANSPLHF. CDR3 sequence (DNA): TGTGCCAGCAGCTTCCAGCTTGCGAATTCACCCCTCCACTTT.

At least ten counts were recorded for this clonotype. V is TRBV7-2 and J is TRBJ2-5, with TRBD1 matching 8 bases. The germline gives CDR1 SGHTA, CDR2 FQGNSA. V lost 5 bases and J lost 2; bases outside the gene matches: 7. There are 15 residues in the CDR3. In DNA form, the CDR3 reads TGTGCCAGCAGCGCCCAGGGACAGGAGCAAGAGACCCAGTACTTC. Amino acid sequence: CASSAQGQEQETQYF.

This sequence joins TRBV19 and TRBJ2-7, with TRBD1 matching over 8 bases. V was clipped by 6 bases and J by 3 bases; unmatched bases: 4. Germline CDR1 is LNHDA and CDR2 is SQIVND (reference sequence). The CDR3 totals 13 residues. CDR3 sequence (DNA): TGTGCCAGTAGCGACAGGGGTGACTACGAGCAGTACTTC. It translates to CASSDRGDYEQYF.

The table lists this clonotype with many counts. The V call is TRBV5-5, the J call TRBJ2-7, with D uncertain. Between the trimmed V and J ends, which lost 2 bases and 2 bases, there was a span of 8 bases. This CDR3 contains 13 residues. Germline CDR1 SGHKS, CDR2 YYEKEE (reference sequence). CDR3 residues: CASSFGGTYEQYF. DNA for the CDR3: TGTGCCAGCAGCTTCGGCGGTACCTACGAGCAGTACTTC.

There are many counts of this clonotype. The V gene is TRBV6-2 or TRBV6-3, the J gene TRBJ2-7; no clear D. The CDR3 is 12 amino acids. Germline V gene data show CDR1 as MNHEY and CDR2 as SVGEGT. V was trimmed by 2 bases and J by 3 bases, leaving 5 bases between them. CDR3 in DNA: TGTGCCAGCAGTTACCCCAGCTACGAGCAGTACTTC. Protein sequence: CASSYPSYEQYF.

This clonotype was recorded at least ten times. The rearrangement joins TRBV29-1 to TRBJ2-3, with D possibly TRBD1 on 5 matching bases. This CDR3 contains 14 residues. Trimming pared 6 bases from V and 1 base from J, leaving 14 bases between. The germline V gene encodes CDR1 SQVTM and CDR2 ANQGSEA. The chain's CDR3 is CSVDIYAGTDTQYF. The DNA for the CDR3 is TGCAGCGTGGACATTTATGCGGGCACAGATACGCAGTATTTT.

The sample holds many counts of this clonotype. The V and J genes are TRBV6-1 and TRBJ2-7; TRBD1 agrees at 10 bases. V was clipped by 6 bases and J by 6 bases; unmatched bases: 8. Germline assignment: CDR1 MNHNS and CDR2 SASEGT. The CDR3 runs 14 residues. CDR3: CASSPTGGGGEQYF. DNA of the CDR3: TGTGCCAGCAGCCCGACAGGGGGCGGAGGCGAGCAGTACTTC.

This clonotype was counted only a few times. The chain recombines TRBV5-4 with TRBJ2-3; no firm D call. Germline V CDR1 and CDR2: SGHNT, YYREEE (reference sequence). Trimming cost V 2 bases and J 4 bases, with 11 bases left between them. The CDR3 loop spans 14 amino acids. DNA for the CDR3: TGTGCCAGCAGCTTACCCTCCCGCCCAGATACGCAGTATTTT. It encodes CASSLPSRPDTQYF.

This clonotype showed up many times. The CDR3 spells CASRPSEGARGQPQHF. In nucleotides, the CDR3 is TGTGCCAGCAGACCGTCGGAGGGGGCGCGGGGTCAGCCCCAGCATTTT. V gene TRBV28 combines with J gene TRBJ1-5; 7 bases fit TRBD1. Trimming took 6 bases from V and 6 from J; bases not matched to a gene: 14. This CDR3 comprises 16 residues. Germline-derived CDR1 and CDR2 are MDHEN and SYDVKM.

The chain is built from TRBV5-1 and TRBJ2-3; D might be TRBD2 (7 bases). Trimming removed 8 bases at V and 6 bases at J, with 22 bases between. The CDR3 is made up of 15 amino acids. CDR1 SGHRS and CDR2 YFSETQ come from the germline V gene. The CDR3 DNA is TGCGCCAGTCGCCGTGGCGGGGGCGACGCTGATACGCAGTATTTT. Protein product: CASRRGGGDADTQYF.

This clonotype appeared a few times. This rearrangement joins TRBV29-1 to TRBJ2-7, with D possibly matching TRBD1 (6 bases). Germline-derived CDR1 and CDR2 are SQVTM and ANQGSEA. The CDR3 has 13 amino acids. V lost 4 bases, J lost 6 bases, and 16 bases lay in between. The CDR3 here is CSVGTASLGEQYF. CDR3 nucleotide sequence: TGCAGCGTTGGGACAGCCTCTCTTGGCGAGCAGTACTTC.

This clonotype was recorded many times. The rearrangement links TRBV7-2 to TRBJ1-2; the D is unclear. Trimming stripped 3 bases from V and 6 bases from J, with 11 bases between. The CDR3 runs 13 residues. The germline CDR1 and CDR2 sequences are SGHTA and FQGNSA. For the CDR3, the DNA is TGTGCCAGCAGCTTGGAGGGAATAGATGGCTACACCTTC. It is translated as CASSLEGIDGYTF.

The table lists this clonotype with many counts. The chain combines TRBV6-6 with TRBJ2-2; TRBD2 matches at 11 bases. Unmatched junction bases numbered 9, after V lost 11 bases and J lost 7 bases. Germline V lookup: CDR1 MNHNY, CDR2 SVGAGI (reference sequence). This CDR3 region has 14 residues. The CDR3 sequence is CAGTGTSGNGELFF. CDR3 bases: TGTGCCGGAACCGGGACTAGCGGAAACGGGGAGCTGTTTTTT.

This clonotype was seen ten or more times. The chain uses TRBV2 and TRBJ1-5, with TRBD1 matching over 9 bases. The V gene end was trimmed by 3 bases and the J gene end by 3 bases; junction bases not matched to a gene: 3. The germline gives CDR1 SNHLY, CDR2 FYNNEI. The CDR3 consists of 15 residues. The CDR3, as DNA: TGTGCCAGCAGTGAGAACAGGGGGCACAATCAGCCCCAGCATTTT. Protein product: CASSENRGHNQPQHF.

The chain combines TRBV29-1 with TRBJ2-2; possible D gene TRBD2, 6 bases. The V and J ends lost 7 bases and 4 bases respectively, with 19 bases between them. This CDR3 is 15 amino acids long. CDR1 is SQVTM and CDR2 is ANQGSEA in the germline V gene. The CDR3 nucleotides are TGCAGCGCCCTCGCAGGAGGGGTGGGCACCGGGGAGCTGTTTTTT. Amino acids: CSALAGGVGTGELFF.

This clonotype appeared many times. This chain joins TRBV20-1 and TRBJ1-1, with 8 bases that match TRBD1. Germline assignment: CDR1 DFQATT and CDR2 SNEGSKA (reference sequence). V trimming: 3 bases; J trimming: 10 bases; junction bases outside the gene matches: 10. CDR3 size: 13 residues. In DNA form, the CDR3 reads TGCAGTGCTAGTCGTAGCCAGGGGGCTTCAGCTTTCTTT. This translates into CSASRSQGASAFF.

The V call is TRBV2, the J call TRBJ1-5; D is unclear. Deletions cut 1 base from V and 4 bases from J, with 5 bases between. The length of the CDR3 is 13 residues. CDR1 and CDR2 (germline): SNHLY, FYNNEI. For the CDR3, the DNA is TGTGCCAGCAGTGAAGAATTTAATCAGCCCCAGCATTTT. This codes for CASSEEFNQPQHF.

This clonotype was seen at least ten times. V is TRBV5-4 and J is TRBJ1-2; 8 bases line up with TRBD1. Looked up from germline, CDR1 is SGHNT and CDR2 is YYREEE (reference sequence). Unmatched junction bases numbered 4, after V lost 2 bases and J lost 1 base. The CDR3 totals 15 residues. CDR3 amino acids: CASSFDRGYNYGYTF. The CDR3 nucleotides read TGTGCCAGCAGCTTCGACAGGGGATATAACTATGGCTACACCTTC.

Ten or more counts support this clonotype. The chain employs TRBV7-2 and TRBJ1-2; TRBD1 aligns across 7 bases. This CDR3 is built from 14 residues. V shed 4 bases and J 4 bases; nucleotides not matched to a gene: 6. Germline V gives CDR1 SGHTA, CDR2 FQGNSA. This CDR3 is CASSSARGVYGYTF. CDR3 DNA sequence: TGTGCCAGCAGCTCAGCCAGGGGGGTCTATGGCTACACCTTC.

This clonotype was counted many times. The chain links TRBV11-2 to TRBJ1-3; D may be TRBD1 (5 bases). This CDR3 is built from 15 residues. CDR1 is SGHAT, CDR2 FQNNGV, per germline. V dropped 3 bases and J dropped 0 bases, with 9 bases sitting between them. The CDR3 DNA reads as TGTGCCAGCAGCTTCTCCAGGGCCTCTGGAAACACCATATATTTT. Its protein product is CASSFSRASGNTIYF.

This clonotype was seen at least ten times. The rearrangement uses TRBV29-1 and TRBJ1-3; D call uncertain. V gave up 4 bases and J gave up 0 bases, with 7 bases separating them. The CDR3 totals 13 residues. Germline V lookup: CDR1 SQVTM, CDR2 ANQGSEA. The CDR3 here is CSVVGYSGNTIYF. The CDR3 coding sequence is TGCAGCGTTGTCGGGTACTCTGGAAACACCATATATTTT.

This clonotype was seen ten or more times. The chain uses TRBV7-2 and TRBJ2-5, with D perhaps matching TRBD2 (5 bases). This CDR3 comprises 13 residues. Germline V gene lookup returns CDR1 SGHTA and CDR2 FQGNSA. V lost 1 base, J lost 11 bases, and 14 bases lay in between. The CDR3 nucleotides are TGTGCCAGCAGCTTAGGTGGGGTCCGGACTCAGTACTTC. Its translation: CASSLGGVRTQYF. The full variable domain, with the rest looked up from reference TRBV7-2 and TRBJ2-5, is GAGVSQSPSNKVTEKGKDVELRCDPISGHTALYWYRQSLGQGLEFLIYFQGNSAPDKSGLPSDRFSAERTGGSVSTLTIQRTQQEDSAVYLCASSLGGVRTQYFGPGTRLLVL.

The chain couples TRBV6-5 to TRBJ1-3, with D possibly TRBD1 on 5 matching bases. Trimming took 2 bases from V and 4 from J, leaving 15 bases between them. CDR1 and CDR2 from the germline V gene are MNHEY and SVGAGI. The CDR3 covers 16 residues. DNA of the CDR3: TGTGCCAGCAGTTACGATGGGGCGGGCGCCGGAAACACCATATATTTT. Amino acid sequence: CASSYDGAGAGNTIYF.

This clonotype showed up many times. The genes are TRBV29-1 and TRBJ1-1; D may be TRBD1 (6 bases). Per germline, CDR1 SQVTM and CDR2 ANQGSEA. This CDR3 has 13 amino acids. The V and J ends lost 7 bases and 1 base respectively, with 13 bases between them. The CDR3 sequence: CSAAGQRNTEAFF. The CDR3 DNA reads TGCAGCGCCGCTGGACAGCGGAACACTGAAGCTTTCTTT.

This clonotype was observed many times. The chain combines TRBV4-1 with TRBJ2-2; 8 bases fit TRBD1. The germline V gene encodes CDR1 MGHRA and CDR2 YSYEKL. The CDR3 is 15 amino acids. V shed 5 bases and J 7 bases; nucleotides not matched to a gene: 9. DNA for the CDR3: TGCGCCAGCAGCGAACTGACAGGGGTGATCGGGGAGCTGTTTTTT. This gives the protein CASSELTGVIGELFF.

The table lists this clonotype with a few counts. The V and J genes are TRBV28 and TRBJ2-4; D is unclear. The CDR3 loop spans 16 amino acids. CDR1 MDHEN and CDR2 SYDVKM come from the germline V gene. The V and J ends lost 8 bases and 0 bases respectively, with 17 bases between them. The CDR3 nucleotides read TGTGCCAGCTCCTCAGGAGTAGGGATAGCCAAAAACATTCAGTACTTC. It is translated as CASSSGVGIAKNIQYF.

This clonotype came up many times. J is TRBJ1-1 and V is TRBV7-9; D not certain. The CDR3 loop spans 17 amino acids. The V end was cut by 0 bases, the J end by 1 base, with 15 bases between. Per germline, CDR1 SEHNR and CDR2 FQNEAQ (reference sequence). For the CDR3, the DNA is TGTGCCAGCAGCTTAGCGCTAAGTGTCAGGAGGAACACTGAAGCTTTCTTT. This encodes CASSLALSVRRNTEAFF.

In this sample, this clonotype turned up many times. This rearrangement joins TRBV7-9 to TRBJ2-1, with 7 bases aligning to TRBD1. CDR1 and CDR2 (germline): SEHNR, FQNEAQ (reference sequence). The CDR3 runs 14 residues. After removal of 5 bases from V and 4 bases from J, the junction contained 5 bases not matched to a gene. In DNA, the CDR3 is TGTGCCAGCAGCCCCCTGACAGGGTACAATGAGCAGTTCTTC. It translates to CASSPLTGYNEQFF. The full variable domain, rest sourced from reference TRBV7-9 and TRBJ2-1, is DTGVSQNPRHKITKRGQNVTFRCDPISEHNRLYWYRQTLGQGPEFLTYFQNEAQLEKSRLLSDRFSAERPKGSFSTLEIQRTEQGDSAMYLCASSPLTGYNEQFFGPGTRLTVL.

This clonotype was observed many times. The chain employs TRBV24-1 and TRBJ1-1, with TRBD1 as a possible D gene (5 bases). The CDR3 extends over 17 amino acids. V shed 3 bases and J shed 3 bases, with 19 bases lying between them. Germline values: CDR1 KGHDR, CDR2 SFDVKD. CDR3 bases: TGTGCCACCAGTGATCCAGGACGGGGAGGAGGGGACACTGAAGCTTTCTTT. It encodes CATSDPGRGGGDTEAFF.